The 26 T cell receptor beta chains reported below all come from one sample, sequenced in a study of identical twins' blood T cells. TCRdb recomputed calls from the 5' RACE reads with MiXCR, one row per CDR3 protein. The repertoire holds fewer than 450,000 distinct CDR3 sequences, more than 25% seen once, with 6% to 7% in the top ten. Sequences were obtained from PBMCs. Source of these receptors: a woman between 18 and 50 years old in good health.

This clonotype has more than one count but fewer than ten. This chain joins TRBV7-2 and TRBJ1-5, with no clear D. V lost 1 base to trimming and J lost 9 bases, with 7 bases between them. The germline CDR1 and CDR2 sequences are SGHTA and FQGNSA. The CDR3 totals 12 residues. The CDR3 region is CASSLVRGPQHF. Here the CDR3 DNA reads TGTGCCAGCAGCTTAGTCCGGGGGCCCCAGCATTTT.

The rearrangement joins TRBV20-1 to TRBJ2-1, with 8 bases aligning to TRBD1. The germline gives CDR1 DFQATT, CDR2 SNEGSKA (reference sequence). V trimming: 2 bases; J trimming: 5 bases; junction bases outside the gene matches: 8. The CDR3 is 15 residues long. The CDR3 DNA reads TGCAGTGCTAGACGTCCGGGGACAGGTAACAATGAGCAGTTCTTC. Its translation is CSARRPGTGNNEQFF.

This clonotype has just a few counts. The chain recombines TRBV5-1 with TRBJ1-1; tentatively, D is TRBD1 (6 bases). CDR3 size: 14 residues. Germline CDR1 reads SGHRS; CDR2 reads YFSETQ. Trimming removed 0 bases from V and 4 bases from J, with 10 bases in between. As DNA, the CDR3 is TGCGCCAGCAGCTTGGTTCAGGGGACCACTGAAGCTTTCTTT. Encoded protein: CASSLVQGTTEAFF.

The chain uses TRBV12-3 or TRBV12-4 and TRBJ1-5; 7 bases match TRBD1. CDR3 length: 14 amino acids. Trimming at V came to 6 bases and at J to 7 bases, leaving 9 bases not matched to a gene. As DNA, the CDR3 is TGTGCCAGCAGGAAGACAGGGTATAGCCAGCCCCAGCATTTT. It codes for CASRKTGYSQPQHF.

This clonotype was counted a single time. The J gene is TRBJ1-2, the V gene TRBV9; D is undetermined. Trimming removed 0 bases from V and 2 bases from J, with 11 bases in between. Germline CDR1 reads SGDLS; CDR2 reads YYNGEE. This CDR3 contains 15 residues. CDR3 sequence reads: CASSVGNRMNYGYTF. CDR3 DNA sequence: TGTGCCAGCAGCGTAGGGAACAGAATGAACTATGGCTACACCTTC.

In the case of this clonotype: A much larger clone sits a single nucleotide away, making a read error possible. The chain uses TRBV10-3 and TRBJ2-1; D unresolved. Germline V gives CDR1 ENHRY, CDR2 SYGVKD. CDR3 length: 15 amino acids. Trimming took 0 bases from V and 0 from J, leaving 6 bases between them. The CDR3 coding sequence is TGTGCCATCAGTGAGTCGATAGGCTCCTACAATGAGCAGTTCTTC. Translation: CAISESIGSYNEQFF.

This rearrangement joins TRBV5-6 to TRBJ1-1, with D unclear. CDR1 and CDR2 from the germline V gene are SGHDT and YYEEEE. Trimming removed 2 bases from V and 1 base from J, with 9 bases in between. The CDR3 has 14 amino acids. Here the CDR3 reads CASSFRLENTEAFF. CDR3 bases: TGTGCCAGCAGCTTTCGGCTGGAGAACACTGAAGCTTTCTTT.

The chain has TRBV20-1 and TRBJ2-3, with 7 positions matching TRBD1. The V and J ends lost 1 base and 2 bases, in that order; junction bases with no gene match: 9. Germline V gives CDR1 DFQATT, CDR2 SNEGSKA (reference sequence). The CDR3 sequence is 16 residues long. The CDR3 sequence: CSARGGARGPTDTQYF. The CDR3 DNA follows: TGCAGTGCTAGAGGTGGAGCAAGGGGGCCCACAGATACGCAGTATTTT.

This clonotype was picked up a small number of times. The chain employs TRBV20-1 and TRBJ2-2; no firm D call. The ends were cut back, 1 base at V and 4 bases at J, with 4 bases in the middle. The CDR3 runs to 12 residues. Germline CDR1 DFQATT, CDR2 SNEGSKA (reference sequence). This CDR3 is CSARGLTGELFF. The CDR3 region has the DNA TGCAGTGCTAGAGGACTCACCGGGGAGCTGTTTTTT.

In this sample, this clonotype turned up many times. The V gene is TRBV6-6, the J gene TRBJ1-2; a possible D gene is TRBD1 (5 bases). V gave up 5 bases and J gave up 2 bases, with 9 bases separating them. The CDR3 covers 13 residues. The germline CDR1 and CDR2 sequences are MNHNY and SVGAGI (reference sequence). CDR3 in DNA: TGTGCCAGCAGTCCCGGGGGAAACTATGGCTACACCTTC. Encoded protein: CASSPGGNYGYTF.

This chain joins TRBV28 and TRBJ1-1, with TRBD1 identical over 8 bases. After removal of 6 bases from V and 1 base from J, the junction contained 7 bases not matched to a gene. Per germline, CDR1 MDHEN and CDR2 SYDVKM. The CDR3 runs to 15 residues. The CDR3 sequence is CASRNLGQGNTEAFF. The CDR3 DNA reads as TGTGCCAGCAGAAATCTCGGACAGGGGAACACTGAAGCTTTCTTT.

This clonotype was counted only a few times. V usage is TRBV5-6 and J usage is TRBJ1-6; 10 bases agree with TRBD1. Per the germline V gene, CDR1 is SGHDT and CDR2 is YYEEEE. Trimming took 0 bases from V and 9 from J; bases not matched to a gene: 9. The CDR3 runs 17 residues. This CDR3 reads CASSLGRGRDRGSPLHF. The CDR3 coding sequence is TGTGCCAGCAGCTTGGGTAGAGGCCGGGACAGGGGTTCACCCCTCCACTTT.

This clonotype was seen more than once but under ten times. The chain couples TRBV6-5 to TRBJ1-2; the D gene is possibly TRBD1 (6 bases). Germline lookup yields CDR1 MNHEY and CDR2 SVGAGI. Trimming left V 0 bases short and J 4 bases short, with 15 bases between. The CDR3 totals 16 residues. The CDR3 region is CASSYSPQGTGYGYTF. Written as DNA, the CDR3 is TGTGCCAGCAGTTACTCCCCACAGGGAACGGGCTATGGCTACACCTTC.

This sequence joins TRBV20-1 and TRBJ2-3, with 12 bases identical to TRBD2. Germline V CDR1 and CDR2: DFQATT, SNEGSKA (reference sequence). The CDR3 contains 17 residues. Unmatched junction bases numbered 9, after V lost 3 bases and J lost 2 bases. CDR3 nucleotides: TGCAGTGCTAGCCACCCAGGACTAGCGGGGTCCACAGATACGCAGTATTTT. Translated, it gives CSASHPGLAGSTDTQYF.

This clonotype was picked up a small number of times. V is TRBV10-2 and J is TRBJ1-5; tentative D call: TRBD1 (6 bases). This CDR3 has 14 residues. CDR1 is WSHSY and CDR2 is SAAADI in the germline V gene. CDR3 sequence: CAISDRGASQPQHF. In DNA form, the CDR3 reads TGCGCTATCAGCGATCGGGGGGCGAGTCAGCCCCAGCATTTT.

This clonotype has only a few counts. The chain is built from TRBV29-1 and TRBJ1-3; 7 nucleotides match TRBD1. The CDR3 runs to 17 residues. V was clipped by 7 bases and J by 2 bases; unmatched bases: 17. CDR1 is SQVTM and CDR2 is ANQGSEA in the germline V gene. In DNA, the CDR3 is TGCAGCGCCAAACCTAGGGGACAGTCTCCTCCTGGAAACACCATATATTTT. Translated: CSAKPRGQSPPGNTIYF.

The chain combines TRBV19 with TRBJ2-1, with D hard to call. Trimming removed 3 bases at V and 2 bases at J, with 11 bases between. The CDR3 covers 15 residues. Germline values: CDR1 LNHDA, CDR2 SQIVND (reference sequence). The CDR3 DNA sequence: TGTGCCAGTAGTATCGGTAGGCTACCCTACAATGAGCAGTTCTTC. Translated: CASSIGRLPYNEQFF.

J is TRBJ2-2 and V is TRBV20-1, with D hard to call. V lost 6 bases and J lost 3, with 14 bases in between. From germline, CDR1 is DFQATT and CDR2 SNEGSKA (reference sequence). The length of the CDR3 is 14 residues. DNA for the CDR3: TGCAGTGCATCCAACCCCCTAGACACCGGGGAGCTGTTTTTT. Residues: CSASNPLDTGELFF.

V gene TRBV30 combines with J gene TRBJ1-1, with D uncertain. The germline gives CDR1 GTSNPN, CDR2 SVGIG (reference sequence). V dropped 3 bases and J dropped 6 bases, with 17 bases sitting between them. The CDR3 extends over 14 amino acids. The CDR3 sequence: CAWRDYLTGAEAFF. The CDR3 region has the DNA TGTGCCTGGAGGGACTACCTAACCGGCGCTGAAGCTTTCTTT.

This rearrangement joins TRBV6-1 to TRBJ1-2; no definite D call. The germline CDR1 and CDR2 sequences are MNHNS and SASEGT. Between the trimmed V and J ends, which lost 5 bases and 2 bases, there was a span of 12 bases. The CDR3 has 14 amino acids. The DNA for the CDR3 is TGTGCCAGCAGTACCTTAGGTGTGAACTATGGCTACACCTTC. Translated: CASSTLGVNYGYTF.

The chain joins TRBV19 to TRBJ1-2; TRBD1 might be the D (6 bases). This CDR3 spans 18 amino acids. V lost 5 bases and J lost 0, with 22 bases in between. Germline V gene lookup returns CDR1 LNHDA and CDR2 SQIVND (reference sequence). The CDR3 is CASSGPGDRIGTNYGYTF. In DNA, the CDR3 is TGTGCCAGTAGTGGTCCAGGCGACAGGATTGGGACTAACTATGGCTACACCTTC.

This clonotype was seen only a few times. The rearrangement links TRBV20-1 to TRBJ2-3, with D possibly matching TRBD2 (5 bases). The CDR3 spans 14 residues. V lost 1 base and J 2 bases, leaving 10 bases between the germline ends. Germline V CDR1 and CDR2: DFQATT, SNEGSKA (reference sequence). CDR3 sequence reads: CSARGSEDTDTQYF. The CDR3, as DNA: TGCAGTGCTAGAGGTAGCGAAGACACAGATACGCAGTATTTT.

In its sample, this clonotype was seen a few times. The CDR3 DNA is TGTGCCAGCAGTTTCAGGGATCAGGCGGGAGGGCAATCGGATACGCAGTATTTT. Its protein product is CASSFRDQAGGQSDTQYF. V is TRBV12-3 or TRBV12-4 and J is TRBJ2-3; 9 nucleotides match TRBD2. This CDR3 has 18 residues. Trimming took 3 bases from V and 6 from J; bases not matched to a gene: 16.

As for this clonotype: One junction end does not reproduce the germline sequence, and a read error may be involved. This chain joins TRBV2 and TRBJ2-7; 8 bases map to TRBD2. CDR1 is SNHLY, CDR2 FYNNEI, per germline. The length of the CDR3 is 15 residues. The CDR3 DNA reads as TGTGCCTGCAGCCTAAAGCGGGGGATTGACTACGAGCAGTACTTC. Encoded protein: CACSLKRGIDYEQYF.

Remarks on this clonotype: An end of the junction differs from the germline gene, which may be a read error. V usage is TRBV10-2 and J usage is TRBJ1-3; D not certain. CDR3 length: 19 residues. Per germline, CDR1 WSHSY and CDR2 SAAADI. CDR3 in amino acids: CASSESSRLIPTSGSTIYF. CDR3 sequence (DNA): TGCGCCAGCAGTGAGTCGAGTAGGTTAATCCCTACCTCTGGAAGCACCATATATTTT.

This rearrangement joins TRBV7-9 to TRBJ2-1; D unclear. The germline CDR1 and CDR2 sequences are SEHNR and FQNEAQ (reference sequence). The CDR3 totals 13 residues. With 5 bases removed from V and 11 bases from J, the gap between germline ends came to 16 bases. For the CDR3, the DNA is TGTGCCAGCAGCAGTTTCCGGGCCCCCAAGCAGTTCTTC. Translating it yields CASSSFRAPKQFF.